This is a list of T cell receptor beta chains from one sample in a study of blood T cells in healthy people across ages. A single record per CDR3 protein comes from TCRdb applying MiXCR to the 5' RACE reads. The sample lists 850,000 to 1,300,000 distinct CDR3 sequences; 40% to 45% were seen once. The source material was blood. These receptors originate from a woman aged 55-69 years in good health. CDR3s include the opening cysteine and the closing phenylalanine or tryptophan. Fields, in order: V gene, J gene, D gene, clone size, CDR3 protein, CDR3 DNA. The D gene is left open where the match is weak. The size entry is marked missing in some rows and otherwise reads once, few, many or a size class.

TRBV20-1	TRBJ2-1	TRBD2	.	CSADTPAGGDVSEQFF	TGCAGTGCCGACACCCCAGCGGGAGGGGACGTTAGTGAGCAGTTCTTC
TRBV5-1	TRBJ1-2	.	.	CASSFGRLYGYTF	TGCGCCAGCAGCTTCGGGAGACTCTATGGCTACACCTTC
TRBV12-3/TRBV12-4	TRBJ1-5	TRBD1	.	CASSLAGQGRQPQHF	TGTGCCAGCAGTTTAGCGGGACAGGGACGGCAGCCCCAGCATTTT
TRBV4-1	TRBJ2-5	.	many	CASSQRQVQETQYF	TGCGCCAGCAGCCAGAGACAGGTCCAAGAGACCCAGTACTTC
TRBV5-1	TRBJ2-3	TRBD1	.	CASSFQGDFRDTQYF	TGCGCCAGCAGCTTTCAGGGGGATTTTAGAGATACGCAGTATTTT
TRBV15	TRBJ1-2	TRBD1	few	CATAPGQLRSYTF	TGTGCCACCGCTCCGGGACAGCTTAGAAGCTACACCTTC
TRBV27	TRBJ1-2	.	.	CASRGSGEGYGYTF	TGTGCCAGCAGGGGCTCCGGGGAGGGCTATGGCTACACCTTC
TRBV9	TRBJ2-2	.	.	CASSVGDTGELFF	TGTGCCAGCAGCGTGGGGGACACCGGGGAGCTGTTTTTT
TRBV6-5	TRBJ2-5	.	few	CASSYSSVETQYF	TGTGCCAGCAGTTACTCGTCGGTGGAGACCCAGTACTTC
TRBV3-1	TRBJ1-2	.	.	CASSPLQVRRYGYTF	TGTGCCAGCAGCCCGTTACAGGTTAGGCGCTATGGCTACACCTTC
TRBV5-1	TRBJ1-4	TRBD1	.	CASSKGTGVTNEKLFF	TGCGCCAGCAGCAAAGGGACAGGGGTTACTAATGAAAAACTGTTTTTT
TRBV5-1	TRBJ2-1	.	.	CASSPTVVAYNEQFF	TGCGCCAGCAGCCCGACAGTGGTAGCGTACAATGAGCAGTTCTTC
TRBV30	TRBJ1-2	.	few	CAWRQTYGYTF	TGTGCCTGGAGACAGACCTATGGCTACACCTTC
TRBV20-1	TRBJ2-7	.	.	CSARDPTHYEQYF	TGCAGTGCTAGAGATCCAACGCACTACGAGCAGTACTTC
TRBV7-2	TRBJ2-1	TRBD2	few	CASSSRRGRLDNEQFF	TGTGCCAGCAGCTCCCGGCGCGGGAGGCTCGACAATGAGCAGTTCTTC
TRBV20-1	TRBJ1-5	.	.	CSARDFADLNQPQHF	TGCAGTGCTAGAGATTTCGCAGATCTCAATCAGCCCCAGCATTTT
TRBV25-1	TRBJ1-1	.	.	CASSAPGEHKNTEAFF	TGTGCCAGCAGTGCCCCGGGGGAGCACAAGAACACTGAAGCTTTCTTT
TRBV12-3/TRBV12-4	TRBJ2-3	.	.	CASTRRGASTDTQYF	TGTGCCAGCACCCGCAGGGGGGCGAGCACAGATACGCAGTATTTT
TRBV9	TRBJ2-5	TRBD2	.	CASSVEPSGSKETQYF	TGTGCCAGCAGCGTAGAGCCTAGCGGGAGTAAAGAGACCCAGTACTTC
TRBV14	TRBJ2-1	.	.	CASSQEKNSYNEQFF	TGTGCCAGCAGCCAGGAGAAGAATTCCTACAATGAGCAGTTCTTC
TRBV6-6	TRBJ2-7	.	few	CASSPHRTPYEQYF	TGTGCCAGCAGTCCCCACAGGACTCCCTACGAGCAGTACTTC
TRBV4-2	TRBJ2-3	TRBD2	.	CASSQEGTSGRASKDTQYF	TGTGCCAGCAGCCAAGAAGGGACTAGCGGGAGGGCCTCTAAAGATACGCAGTATTTT
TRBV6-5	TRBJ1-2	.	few	CASSRQLGYGYTF	TGTGCCAGCAGCCGCCAATTGGGCTATGGCTACACCTTC
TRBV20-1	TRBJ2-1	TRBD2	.	CSARDLLAVYNEQFF	TGCAGTGCTAGAGATCTGCTAGCGGTCTACAATGAGCAGTTCTTC
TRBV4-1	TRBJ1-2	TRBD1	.	CASRKTGDNYGYTF	TGCGCCAGCCGCAAGACAGGGGATAACTATGGCTACACCTTC
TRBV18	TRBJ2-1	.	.	CASSLPTPGRVVEQFF	TGTGCCAGCTCACTCCCGACCCCCGGCCGGGTCGTTGAGCAGTTCTTC
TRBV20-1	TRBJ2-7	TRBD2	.	CSARDFILEEVGGRENPYEQYF	TGCAGTGCTAGAGATTTTATCCTCGAGGAGGTTGGTGGGCGGGAGAACCCCTACGAGCAGTACTTC
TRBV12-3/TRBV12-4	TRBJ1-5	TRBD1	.	CASRQGVSNQPQHF	TGTGCCAGCCGGCAGGGGGTAAGCAATCAGCCCCAGCATTTT
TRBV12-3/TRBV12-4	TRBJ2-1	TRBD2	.	CASQGGGSYNEQFF	TGTGCCAGCCAGGGCGGGGGATCCTACAATGAGCAGTTCTTC
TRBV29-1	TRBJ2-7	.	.	CSAGRGPYEQYF	TGCAGCGCCGGTCGGGGCCCCTACGAGCAGTACTTC
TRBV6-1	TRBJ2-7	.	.	CARPGITYEQYF	TGTGCCAGGCCCGGGATAACCTACGAGCAGTACTTC
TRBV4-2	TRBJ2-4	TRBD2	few	CASSQEVGGTNIQYF	TGTGCCAGCAGCCAAGAGGTGGGAGGGACAAACATTCAGTACTTC
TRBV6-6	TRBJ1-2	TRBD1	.	CASSGHGTGVNYGYTF	TGTGCCAGCAGCGGCCACGGGACAGGAGTTAACTATGGCTACACCTTC
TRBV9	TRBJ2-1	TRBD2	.	CASSPAATSGTNEQFF	TGTGCCAGCAGCCCCGCGGCGACTAGCGGCACCAATGAGCAGTTCTTC
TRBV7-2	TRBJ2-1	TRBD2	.	CASSPPGLGFVGEQFF	TGTGCCAGCAGCCCTCCGGGACTAGGCTTTGTTGGGGAGCAGTTCTTC
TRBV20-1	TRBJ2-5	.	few	CSAISVQAETQYF	TGCAGTGCAATTAGCGTACAGGCGGAGACCCAGTACTTC
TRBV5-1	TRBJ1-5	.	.	CASSHSGESNQPQHF	TGCGCCAGCAGCCACTCAGGGGAGAGCAATCAGCCCCAGCATTTT
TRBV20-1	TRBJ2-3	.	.	CSARGSWDQATDTQYF	TGCAGTGCTAGAGGCTCCTGGGACCAAGCCACAGATACGCAGTATTTT
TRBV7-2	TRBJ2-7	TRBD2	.	CASASGLAGPYEQYF	TGTGCCAGCGCCTCAGGGCTAGCGGGTCCCTACGAGCAGTACTTC
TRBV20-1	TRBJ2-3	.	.	CSARNLNLPPTDTQYF	TGCAGTGCTAGGAACTTAAACCTCCCGCCCACAGATACGCAGTATTTT
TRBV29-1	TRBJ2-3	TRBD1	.	CSGKQGTDTQYF	TGCAGCGGTAAACAGGGGACAGATACGCAGTATTTT
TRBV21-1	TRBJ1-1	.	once	CASSITGMNTGAFF	TGTGCCAGCAGCATTACAGGAATGAACACTGGAGCTTTCTTT
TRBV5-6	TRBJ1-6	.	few	CASSLQNSPLHF	TGTGCCAGCAGCTTACAAAATTCACCCCTCCACTTT
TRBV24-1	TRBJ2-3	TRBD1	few	CATSAVSGTGPRMKADTQYF	TGTGCCACCAGTGCTGTATCCGGGACAGGGCCAAGGATGAAAGCAGATACGCAGTATTTT
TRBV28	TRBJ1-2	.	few	CASTNQYREGYGYTF	TGTGCCAGCACAAACCAATACAGGGAGGGGTATGGCTACACCTTC
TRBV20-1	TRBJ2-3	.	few	CSASLGDTDTQYF	TGCAGTGCTAGCCTGGGGGACACAGATACGCAGTATTTT
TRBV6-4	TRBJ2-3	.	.	CASSDSASPGWDTQYF	TGTGCCAGCAGTGACTCGGCCAGCCCAGGATGGGATACGCAGTATTTT
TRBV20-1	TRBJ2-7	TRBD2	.	CSAYQAGASSYKQYF	TGCAGTGCCTACCAAGCGGGGGCGAGCTCCTACAAGCAGTACTTC
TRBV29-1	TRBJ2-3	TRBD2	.	CSAPGLAGATDTQYF	TGCAGCGCTCCGGGACTAGCGGGAGCAACAGATACGCAGTATTTT
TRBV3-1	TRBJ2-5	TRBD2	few	CASSERRLAGVETQYF	TGTGCCAGCAGCGAAAGACGACTAGCGGGAGTTGAGACCCAGTACTTC
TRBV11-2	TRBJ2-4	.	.	CASSLVPGVQGNIRYF	TGTGCCAGCAGCTTAGTGCCTGGGGTCCAGGGGAACATTCGGTACTTC
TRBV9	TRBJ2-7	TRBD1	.	CASSVSARDRAYEQYF	TGTGCCAGCAGCGTCAGCGCCCGGGACAGGGCCTACGAGCAGTACTTC
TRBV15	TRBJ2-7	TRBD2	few	CATSRVTSGNYEQYF	TGTGCCACCAGCAGAGTTACTAGCGGGAATTACGAGCAGTACTTC
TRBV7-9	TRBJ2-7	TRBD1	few	CASSRWTGRYGYEQYF	TGTGCCAGCAGCAGATGGACAGGGAGGTACGGGTACGAGCAGTACTTC
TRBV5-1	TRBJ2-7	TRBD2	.	CASSQTSGIATEQYF	TGCGCCAGCAGCCAGACTAGCGGGATAGCTACCGAGCAGTACTTC
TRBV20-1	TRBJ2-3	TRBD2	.	CSARLAGEGAGTQYF	TGCAGTGCTAGACTAGCGGGAGAAGGGGCGGGTACGCAGTATTTT
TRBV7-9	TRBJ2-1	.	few	CASSLERTSSSYNEQFF	TGTGCCAGCAGCTTAGAAAGGACTTCGAGCTCCTACAATGAGCAGTTCTTC
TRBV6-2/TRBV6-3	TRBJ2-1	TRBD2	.	CASRRVLAGGEQFF	TGTGCCAGCCGCAGAGTACTAGCGGGAGGAGAGCAGTTCTTC